The 2 T cell receptor beta chains below all came from one sample that was sequenced in a study of blood T cell repertoires in COVID-19. TCRdb keeps only in-frame clones here, not all; method: immunoSEQ multiplex PCR. The table has fewer than 500,000 clones, approximately 90% seen once. Sequencing was performed on peripheral blood. These receptors originate from a woman aged 25 to 39 with active or convalescent COVID-19.

The chain combines TRBV27 with TRBJ1-3; possibly TRBD1 for D (5 bases). The V end was cut by 4 bases, the J end by 9 bases, with 19 bases between. Germline-derived CDR1 and CDR2 are MNHEY and SMNVEV (reference sequence). The CDR3 loop spans 15 amino acids. The CDR3 coding sequence is TGTGCCAGCAGTTCAACAGGATACCAGGCGTCCACCATATATTTT. Translation gives CASSSTGYQASTIYF.

The CDR3 DNA is TGCGCCAGCTCTGAGGGGGCCAGCTCCTACAATGAGCAGTTCTTC. This translates into CASSEGASSYNEQFF. The V call is TRBV5-1, the J call TRBJ2-1, with 7 positions matching TRBD1. There are 15 residues in the CDR3. Trimming at V came to 7 bases and at J to 0 bases, leaving 7 bases not matched to a gene. Germline CDR1 is SGHRS and CDR2 is YFSETQ.